This T cell receptor beta chain was identified in a study of T-cell reconstitution after alpha-beta-depleted transplantation in children. The study's findings and limits: Among T cells one year after transplant, newly produced cells accounted for most counts and diversity. The origin of alpha-beta T cells about two months after transplant was reportedly several hundred expanded graft clones. In some patients, recipient T cells and intrathymic progenitors surviving conditioning explained high day-60 diversity.

Trimming left V 5 bases short and J 0 bases short, with 8 bases between. The germline V gene has CDR1 GTSNPN and CDR2 SVGIG (reference sequence). This CDR3 is 12 amino acids long. TCRbeta library construction was performed incorporating unique molecular identifiers. TCRdb redid the calling of the PCR reads with MiXCR, one entry per CDR3 protein. The sample has about 1,000,000 distinct CDR3 sequences, about 30% seen once. In this sample, this clonotype turned up a few times. No antigen is known for it. Sequencing used PBMCs, mostly from graft donor cells, obtained 360 days after TCRalphabeta/CD19-depleted stem cell transplant. The TCR comes from a boy under three years old who had a stem cell transplant for SCID, so the T cells may come from the graft donor. The chain is built from TRBV30 and TRBJ2-7; D may be TRBD2 (5 bases). The CDR3 here is CAWAGNSYEQYF. Written as DNA, the CDR3 is TGTGCCTGGGCCGGGAACTCCTACGAGCAGTACTTC. Looking up the rest from reference TRBV30 and TRBJ2-7 gives the full variable domain: SQTIHQWPATLVQPVGSPLSLECTVEGTSNPNLYWYRQAAGRGLQLLFYSVGIGQISSEVPQNLSASRPQDRQFILSSKKLLLSDSGFYLCAWAGNSYEQYFGPGTRLTVT.